One sample yielded the 4 T cell receptor beta chains listed below, sequenced in a study of shared clonotypes between healthy human individuals (TCRdb year 2020). The library was generated by the immunoSEQ multiplex PCR assay. Entries here come from immuneACCESS through TCRdb and include only in-frame sequences with V and J called. Some clones fail to appear in such tables; in the studies checked, an unresolved V gene covers under half of the shortfall, and the cause of the remainder is unknown. Recorded for this sample are roughly 1,500,000 clones; around 98.5% of them occurred a single time. The leading ten clones occupy roughly 0.36% of the sample. Material for sequencing was naive CD4+ T cells sorted from blood. This sample's cell subset or site label indicates: CD45RA+ positively selected. These TCRs come from a young man in good health.

V and J are TRBV6-5 and TRBJ1-1, with D uncertain. The CDR3 is 15 residues long. The germline gives CDR1 MNHEY, CDR2 SVGAGI. Trimming took off 5 bases at V and 4 bases at J, with 17 bases between the two ends. CDR3 DNA: TGTGCCAGCAGTAACCCAGCCCGAGTGGGCACTGAAGCTTTCTTT. Protein product: CASSNPARVGTEAFF.

The rearrangement uses TRBV5-5 and TRBJ2-2, with TRBD1 identical over 8 bases. The germline V gene has CDR1 SGHKS and CDR2 YYEKEE (reference sequence). J gave up 1 base and V 2 bases, and 10 bases lay outside the gene matches. The CDR3 has 18 residues. The CDR3 is CASSFWGHGTGNTGELFF. CDR3 sequence (DNA): TGTGCCAGCAGCTTTTGGGGCCACGGGACAGGGAACACCGGGGAGCTGTTTTTT.

The chain uses TRBV5-4 and TRBJ2-5, with TRBD1 matching over 9 bases. The CDR3 is 16 residues long. Germline V CDR1 and CDR2: SGHNT, YYREEE (reference sequence). J was trimmed by 5 bases and V by 4 bases; bases with no gene match: 12. The CDR3 here is CASSHQGTGSSETQYF. The CDR3 DNA reads TGTGCCAGCAGCCACCAAGGGACAGGGTCGAGCGAGACCCAGTACTTC.

V and J are TRBV4-2 and TRBJ2-5, with D perhaps matching TRBD2 (6 bases). Germline V lookup: CDR1 LGHNA, CDR2 YNFKEQ. The CDR3 sequence is 16 residues long. Trimming pared 1 base from V and 3 bases from J, leaving 15 bases between. CDR3 residues: CASSQGETGGEETQYF. The CDR3 nucleotides read TGTGCCAGCAGCCAAGGTGAAACAGGAGGGGAAGAGACCCAGTACTTC.